This T cell receptor beta chain was recovered during a study of OX40 agonist ivuxolimab in advanced cancers. The CDR3 contains 14 residues. V lost 3 bases, J lost 4 bases, and 10 bases lay in between. The germline gives CDR1 SGHVS, CDR2 FQNEAQ. Sequenced by immunoSEQ multiplex PCR; TCRdb stores in-frame clones only, minus some. The sample comprises tens of thousands of clones, around nine tenths of which are singletons, and roughly an eighth rests with the top ten. The receptor comes from an adult with an advanced solid tumor such as melanoma, head and neck, liver or kidney cancer. The chain couples TRBV7-8 to TRBJ1-5; D ambiguous. The sequencing here drew on CD4+ or CD8+ T cells sorted from blood, taken in a trial of the OX40 agonist ivuxolimab. The CDR3, as DNA: TGTGCCAGCAGCTTCGGGCCCCCTAATCAGCCCCAGCATTTT. This gives the protein CASSFGPPNQPQHF.